The 27 T cell receptor beta chains reported below all come from one sample, sequenced in a study of a mutant IDH1 vaccine in newly diagnosed glioma (dated by TCRdb to about 2021). In light of the paper, this sample's time point label describes: week 11, during vaccination. A 20-mer mutant IDH1 peptide at 300 micrograms in Montanide made up each vaccine dose, which was injected subcutaneously together with topical imiquimod. The library relied on the immunoSEQ multiplex PCR assay. TCRdb carries this immuneACCESS record with in-frame sequences only. Its versions omit some clonotypes, under half of them owing to an unresolved V gene in the studies checked, with the rest unexplained. The sample includes about 36,000 clones, with 80% observed a single time. The ten largest clones take up roughly 15% of the sample. These receptors have no known antigen. This sample comprised peripheral blood mononuclear cells (PBMCs), obtained from a glioma patient whose treatment included an IDH1 peptide vaccine. These receptors were obtained from a woman in her twenties or thirties with glioma. Some clones in this sample may be carry-over from other donors' samples.

The CDR3 sequence is CASRLANEQFF. The CDR3, as DNA: TGTGCCAGCAGACTAGCAAATGAGCAGTTCTTC. V and J are TRBV6-1 and TRBJ2-1; D is perhaps TRBD2 (6 bases). V lost 6 bases and J 7 bases, leaving 7 bases between the germline ends. The CDR3 is 11 residues long. In germline, CDR1 is MNHNS, CDR2 SASEGT.

This clone has just one count. The chain employs TRBV18 and TRBJ1-1; D remains ambiguous. In germline, CDR1 is KGHSH, CDR2 LQKENI. The ends were cut back, 0 bases at V and 1 base at J, with 12 bases in the middle. This CDR3 spans 16 amino acids. The CDR3 DNA reads TGTGCCAGCTCACCACCGAATGGACTCCAGAACACTGAAGCTTTCTTT. It encodes CASSPPNGLQNTEAFF.

The rearrangement joins TRBV18 to TRBJ1-1; a possible D gene is TRBD1 (6 bases). The CDR3 is 15 residues long. CDR1 and CDR2 from the germline V gene are KGHSH and LQKENI. Trimming stripped 2 bases from V and 4 bases from J, with 14 bases between. CDR3 nucleotides: TGTGCCAGCTCACCAGGGCAGGGACATCGCACTGAAGCTTTCTTT. As protein: CASSPGQGHRTEAFF.

The V call is TRBV4-1, the J call TRBJ2-7; no firm D call. CDR1 is MGHRA, CDR2 YSYEKL, per germline. The CDR3 runs 14 residues. Trimming pared 2 bases from V and 0 bases from J, leaving 8 bases between. CDR3: CASSQTDFSYEQYF. CDR3 DNA: TGCGCCAGCAGCCAAACCGACTTCTCCTACGAGCAGTACTTC.

The V gene is TRBV10-1, the J gene TRBJ2-3; D unresolved. The V gene lost 7 bases and the J gene lost 0 bases, with 11 bases spanning the gap. The germline CDR1 and CDR2 sequences are WNHNN and SYGVQD (reference sequence). The length of the CDR3 is 14 residues. CDR3 DNA: TGCGCCAGCAACGGTGGGTCTAGCACAGATACGCAGTATTTT. This sequence encodes CASNGGSSTDTQYF.

This clone was observed a handful of times. This chain links TRBV11-2 with TRBJ2-7, with D possibly called TRBD1 or TRBD2 (6 bases each). The V end was cut by 0 bases, the J end by 5 bases, with 14 bases between. Germline lookup yields CDR1 SGHAT and CDR2 FQNNGV. The CDR3 sequence is 15 residues long. As DNA, the CDR3 is TGTGCCAGCAGCTTAGAGGGGGGCGCAGGCCACGAGCAGTACTTC. Its translation: CASSLEGGAGHEQYF.

This clone is a singleton in its sample. The chain couples TRBV4-1 to TRBJ2-1; 9 nucleotides match TRBD2. From germline, CDR1 is MGHRA and CDR2 YSYEKL. V lost 4 bases to trimming and J lost 0 bases; unmatched junction nucleotides: 7. This CDR3 is built from 17 residues. CDR3 loop: CASSLSGLATSYNEQFF. CDR3 DNA sequence: TGCGCCAGCAGCCTGTCCGGACTAGCGACCTCCTACAATGAGCAGTTCTTC.

The sample holds one count of this clone. The chain combines TRBV13 with TRBJ2-7; D might be TRBD2 (6 bases). Trimming took off 4 bases at V and 7 bases at J, with 17 bases between the two ends. Germline loops: CDR1 PRHDT, CDR2 FYEKMQ (reference sequence). The CDR3 contains 14 residues. DNA for the CDR3: TGTGCCAGCAGCTCTTCGGGGGAGGCGAGGGAGCAGTACTTC. Residues: CASSSSGEAREQYF.

This clone was detected only once. This rearrangement joins TRBV19 to TRBJ2-5, with unresolved D. The CDR3 runs 13 residues. The V gene lost 1 base and the J gene lost 5 bases, with 8 bases spanning the gap. Looked up from germline, CDR1 is LNHDA and CDR2 is SQIVND (reference sequence). The CDR3 DNA follows: TGTGCCAGTAGTATAGTCTCTGAGGAGACCCAGTACTTC. Translation: CASSIVSEETQYF.

Note on this clone: In the same sample, other DNA sequences code for this CDR3. The V and J genes are TRBV30 and TRBJ1-2, with TRBD1 matching over 10 bases. Losses at the gene ends were 3 bases for V and 4 bases for J; bases not matched to a gene: 2. The CDR3 extends over 13 amino acids. Per the germline V gene, CDR1 is GTSNPN and CDR2 is SVGIG (reference sequence). This CDR3 is CAWRTGGGYGYTF. CDR3 DNA sequence: TGTGCCTGGAGGACAGGGGGCGGCTATGGCTACACCTTC.

This chain connects TRBV5-4 to TRBJ2-1; 12 bases are shared with TRBD2. From germline, CDR1 is SGHNT and CDR2 YYREEE (reference sequence). Germline trimming cut 4 bases from V and 7 bases from J; bases unmatched to any gene: 12. This CDR3 is built from 17 residues. The CDR3, as DNA: TGTGCCAGCAGCGTCTCTAGCGGGAGGGCCGCGGTTAATGAGCAGTTCTTC. Residues: CASSVSSGRAAVNEQFF.

The chain is built from TRBV10-2 and TRBJ2-7; no reliable D call. The V gene lost 1 base and the J gene lost 2 bases, with 6 bases spanning the gap. The germline CDR1 and CDR2 sequences are WSHSY and SAAADI. This CDR3 comprises 13 residues. This CDR3 is CASSEWSAYEQYF. The DNA for the CDR3 is TGCGCCAGCAGTGAGTGGTCAGCCTACGAGCAGTACTTC.

V and J are TRBV10-3 and TRBJ1-2; weak D call: TRBD1 (6 bases). The CDR3 is made up of 15 amino acids. Between the trimmed V and J ends, which lost 2 bases and 2 bases, there was a span of 12 bases. From germline, CDR1 is ENHRY and CDR2 SYGVKD. This CDR3 reads CAISEGGQGNYGYTF. The CDR3 DNA sequence: TGTGCCATCAGTGAGGGGGGACAAGGAAACTATGGCTACACCTTC.

J is TRBJ1-4 and V is TRBV11-2, with a possible D match to TRBD1 (6 bases). The CDR3 consists of 16 residues. Germline values: CDR1 SGHAT, CDR2 FQNNGV. Trimming stripped 3 bases from V and 7 bases from J, with 18 bases between. The CDR3 loop reads CASSLGDGGSSEKLFF. CDR3 DNA: TGTGCCAGCAGCTTGGGGGATGGGGGCTCAAGTGAAAAACTGTTTTTT. The variable domain in full, completed from reference TRBV11-2 and TRBJ1-4, reads EAGVAQSPRYKIIEKRQSVAFWCNPISGHATLYWYQQILGQGPKLLIQFQNNGVVDDSQLPKDRFSAERLKGVDSTLKIQPAKLEDSAVYLCASSLGDGGSSEKLFFGSGTQLSVL.

The J gene is TRBJ2-1, the V gene TRBV4-1; D gene ambiguous. The CDR3 contains 15 residues. Trimming stripped 0 bases from V and 5 bases from J, with 11 bases between. CDR1 MGHRA and CDR2 YSYEKL come from the germline V gene. The CDR3 reads CASSQDEASNNEQFF. The CDR3 nucleotides read TGCGCCAGCAGCCAAGATGAAGCGTCTAACAATGAGCAGTTCTTC.

The chain joins TRBV30 to TRBJ2-1; 10 bases line up with TRBD2. Germline V gene sequence: CDR1 GTSNPN, CDR2 SVGIG (reference sequence). The CDR3 contains 14 residues. Trimming cost V 4 bases and J 8 bases; bases outside gene matches: 8. The CDR3 here is CAWTPSGRAHEQFF. Here the CDR3 DNA reads TGTGCCTGGACCCCCAGCGGGAGGGCCCATGAGCAGTTCTTC.

A few counts support this clone. The chain combines TRBV7-2 with TRBJ1-5; the D is unclear. Trimming cost V 0 bases and J 4 bases, with 4 bases left between them. This CDR3 is built from 13 residues. In germline, CDR1 is SGHTA, CDR2 FQGNSA. DNA of the CDR3: TGTGCCAGCAGCTTAGCGGTTAATCAGCCCCAGCATTTT. This sequence encodes CASSLAVNQPQHF.

The rearrangement uses TRBV7-2 and TRBJ2-3, with D possibly TRBD1 on 5 matching bases. Germline V gene lookup returns CDR1 SGHTA and CDR2 FQGNSA. The V gene lost 5 bases and the J gene lost 0 bases, with 12 bases spanning the gap. CDR3 length: 15 amino acids. CDR3 sequence reads: CASSPSGLSTDTQYF. The CDR3 DNA follows: TGTGCCAGCAGCCCCTCAGGGCTTAGCACAGATACGCAGTATTTT.

This chain uses TRBV6-4 with TRBJ1-2, with D hard to call. Germline values: CDR1 MRHNA, CDR2 SNTAGT. Deletions cut 2 bases from V and 7 bases from J, with 14 bases between. The CDR3 length is 14 residues. CDR3 residues: CASSDRGNSGGYTF. The CDR3 bases are TGTGCCAGCAGTGACCGTGGAAACTCAGGTGGCTACACCTTC.

The V gene is TRBV14, the J gene TRBJ2-3; 10 bases are shared with TRBD2. Looked up from germline, CDR1 is SGHDN and CDR2 is FVKESK. The CDR3 sequence is 16 residues long. Trimming removed 5 bases from V and 4 bases from J; junction bases left unmatched: 9. The CDR3 is CASSKGPSGSADTQYF. CDR3 DNA: TGTGCCAGCAGCAAAGGGCCTAGCGGGAGTGCAGATACGCAGTATTTT.

The genes are TRBV19 and TRBJ2-2; the D call may be TRBD1 or TRBD2 (6 bases each). Trimming removed 6 bases at V and 4 bases at J, with 12 bases between. Germline V gene data show CDR1 as LNHDA and CDR2 as SQIVND (reference sequence). This CDR3 is 14 amino acids long. The CDR3 is CASRHEGGTGELFF. DNA for the CDR3: TGTGCCAGTAGACACGAGGGGGGCACCGGGGAGCTGTTTTTT.

This rearrangement joins TRBV7-8 to TRBJ1-2; TRBD1 is a possible D gene (5 bases). The length of the CDR3 is 17 residues. V was trimmed by 5 bases and J by 1 base, leaving 20 bases between them. Germline assignment: CDR1 SGHVS and CDR2 FQNEAQ. This chain's CDR3 is CASSPRDPGSRNYGYTF. Here the CDR3 DNA reads TGTGCCAGCAGCCCCCGGGACCCCGGATCGCGTAACTATGGCTACACCTTC.

V usage is TRBV7-9 and J usage is TRBJ2-5, with TRBD1 matching 9 bases. The V segment lost 5 bases and the J segment 5 bases; nucleotides outside the gene matches: 12. The germline V gene has CDR1 SEHNR and CDR2 FQNEAQ (reference sequence). The CDR3 sequence is 16 residues long. The CDR3 is CASSPSRDREGETQYF. Written as DNA, the CDR3 is TGTGCCAGCAGCCCAAGTCGGGACAGGGAGGGGGAGACCCAGTACTTC.

The chain has TRBV2 and TRBJ2-3; TRBD2 agrees at 13 bases. The germline gives CDR1 SNHLY, CDR2 FYNNEI. V lost 8 bases to trimming and J lost 6 bases; unmatched junction nucleotides: 5. The CDR3 consists of 14 residues. The CDR3 is CASQLAGGADTQYF. The CDR3 nucleotides read TGTGCCAGCCAACTAGCGGGAGGGGCGGATACGCAGTATTTT.

This chain connects TRBV11-2 to TRBJ1-1; no definite D call. This CDR3 has 16 residues. V was trimmed by 2 bases and J by 1 base, leaving 14 bases between them. In germline, CDR1 is SGHAT, CDR2 FQNNGV. CDR3 DNA sequence: TGTGCCAGCAGCTTAAGTGACTTCTGGGGGAACACTGAAGCTTTCTTT. Encoded protein: CASSLSDFWGNTEAFF.

This chain links TRBV5-1 with TRBJ2-3; 14 bases line up with TRBD2. CDR3 length equals 18 residues. J gave up 1 base and V 4 bases, and 8 bases lay outside the gene matches. The germline CDR1 and CDR2 sequences are SGHRS and YFSETQ. The CDR3 loop is CASSRGTSGSRGTDTQYF. The CDR3 bases are TGCGCCAGCAGCCGGGGGACTAGCGGGAGCCGGGGCACAGATACGCAGTATTTT.

The V and J genes are TRBV6-4 and TRBJ2-5, with 7 bases that match TRBD2. V shed 6 bases and J 5 bases; nucleotides not matched to a gene: 18. Germline assignment: CDR1 MRHNA and CDR2 SNTAGT. This CDR3 is 17 amino acids long. CDR3 DNA sequence: TGTGCCAGCAGCGAATTTAACTCTAAGCGGGATATGGAGACCCAGTACTTC. Encoded protein: CASSEFNSKRDMETQYF.